This T cell receptor (beta chain) emerged from a study of cytomegalovirus exposure and HLA in healthy donors. Findings of the study overall: Researchers catalogued 150 or so TCR beta chains as cytomegalovirus-associated.

PCR employed 60 Vbeta and 13 Jbeta primers. The data were produced by immunoSEQ multiplex PCR, yet TCRdb's version contains in-frame clones alone and is incomplete. The repertoire holds about 100,000 clones, around 63% seen once, with approximately 4.3% in the top ten. About this clone: Its antigen is undetermined.

The J segment lost 4 bases and the V segment lost 3 bases, leaving 4 bases of the junction unmatched. This CDR3 has 14 amino acids. Per germline, CDR1 KGHSH and CDR2 LQKENI. The material sequenced was PBMCs. The sequence came from a human donor in good health. The chain links TRBV18 to TRBJ2-7; 9 bases are a match to TRBD1. The CDR3 loop is CASSPPGTGYEQYF. The CDR3 DNA sequence: TGTGCCAGCTCACCCCCCGGGACAGGGTACGAGCAGTACTTC.